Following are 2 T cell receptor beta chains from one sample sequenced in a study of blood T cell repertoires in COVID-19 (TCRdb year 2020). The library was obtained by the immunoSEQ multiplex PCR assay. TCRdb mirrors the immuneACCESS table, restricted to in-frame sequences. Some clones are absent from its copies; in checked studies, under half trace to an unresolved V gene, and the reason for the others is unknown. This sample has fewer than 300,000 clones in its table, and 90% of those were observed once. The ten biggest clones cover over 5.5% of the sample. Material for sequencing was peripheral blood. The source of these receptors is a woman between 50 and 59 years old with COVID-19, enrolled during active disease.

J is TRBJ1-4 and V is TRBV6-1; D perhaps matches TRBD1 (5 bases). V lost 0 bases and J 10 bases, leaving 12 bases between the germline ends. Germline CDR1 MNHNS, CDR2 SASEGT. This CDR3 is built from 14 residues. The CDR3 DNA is TGTGCCAGCAGTGAAGCGCTTCGGGGGGGAAAACTGTTTTTT. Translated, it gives CASSEALRGGKLFF.

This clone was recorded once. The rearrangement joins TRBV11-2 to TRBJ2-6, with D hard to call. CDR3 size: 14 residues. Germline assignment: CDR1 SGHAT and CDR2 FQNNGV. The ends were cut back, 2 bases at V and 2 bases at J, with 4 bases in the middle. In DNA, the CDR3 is TGTGCCAGCAGCTTAACAGCTGGGGCCAACGTCCTGACTTTC. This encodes CASSLTAGANVLTF.